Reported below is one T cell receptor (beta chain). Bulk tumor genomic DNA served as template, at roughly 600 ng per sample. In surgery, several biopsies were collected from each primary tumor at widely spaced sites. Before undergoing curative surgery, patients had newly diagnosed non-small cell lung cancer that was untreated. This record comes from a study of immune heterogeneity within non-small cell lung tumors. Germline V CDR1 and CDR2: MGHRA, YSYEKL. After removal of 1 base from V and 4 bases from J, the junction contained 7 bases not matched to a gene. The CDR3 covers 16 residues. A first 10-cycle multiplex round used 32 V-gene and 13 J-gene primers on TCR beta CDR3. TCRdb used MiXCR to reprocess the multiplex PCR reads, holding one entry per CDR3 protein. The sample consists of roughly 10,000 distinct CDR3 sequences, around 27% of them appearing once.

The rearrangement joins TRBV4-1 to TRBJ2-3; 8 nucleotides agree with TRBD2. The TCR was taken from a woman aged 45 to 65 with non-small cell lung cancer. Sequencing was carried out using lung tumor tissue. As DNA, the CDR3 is TGCGCCAGCAGCCAAGGACGGGGCGGGAGGCCAGATACGCAGTATTTT. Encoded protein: CASSQGRGGRPDTQYF.